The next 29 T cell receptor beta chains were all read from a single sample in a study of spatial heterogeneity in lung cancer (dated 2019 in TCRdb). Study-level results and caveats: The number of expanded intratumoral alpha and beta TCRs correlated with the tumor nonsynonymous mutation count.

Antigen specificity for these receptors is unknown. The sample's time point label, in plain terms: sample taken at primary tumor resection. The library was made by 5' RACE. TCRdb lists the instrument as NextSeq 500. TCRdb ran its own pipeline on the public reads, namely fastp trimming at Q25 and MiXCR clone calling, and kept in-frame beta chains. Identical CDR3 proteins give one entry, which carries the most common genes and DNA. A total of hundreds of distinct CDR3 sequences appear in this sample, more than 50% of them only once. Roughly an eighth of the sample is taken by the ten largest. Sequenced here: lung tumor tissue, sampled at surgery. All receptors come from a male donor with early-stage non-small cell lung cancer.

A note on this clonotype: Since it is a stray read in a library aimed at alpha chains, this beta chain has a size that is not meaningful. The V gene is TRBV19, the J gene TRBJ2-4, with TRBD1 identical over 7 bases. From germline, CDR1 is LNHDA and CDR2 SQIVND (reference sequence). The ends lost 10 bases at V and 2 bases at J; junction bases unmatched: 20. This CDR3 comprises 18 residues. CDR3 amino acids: CATSTLSQKTGPKNIQYF. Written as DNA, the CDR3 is TGTGCCACCTCGACATTGTCTCAAAAGACAGGGCCCAAAAACATTCAGTACTTC.

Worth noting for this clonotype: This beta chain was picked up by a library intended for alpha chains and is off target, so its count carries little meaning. The CDR3 DNA is TGTGCCAGCAGCTTAAAGCCCGCAGATACGCAGTATTTT. Translating gives CASSLKPADTQYF. The genes are TRBV7-6 and TRBJ2-3; D is ambiguous. The V end lost 2 bases, the J end lost 4 bases, and 7 bases lay between the germline ends. The CDR3 length is 13 residues. Germline CDR1 and CDR2: SGHVS and FNYEAQ. Full variable domain (rest looked up from reference TRBV7-6 and TRBJ2-3): GAGVSQSPRYKVTKRGQDVALRCDPISGHVSLYWYRQALGQGPEFLTYFNYEAQQDKSGLPNDRFSAERPEGSISTLTIQRTEQRDSAMYRCASSLKPADTQYFGPGTRLTVL.

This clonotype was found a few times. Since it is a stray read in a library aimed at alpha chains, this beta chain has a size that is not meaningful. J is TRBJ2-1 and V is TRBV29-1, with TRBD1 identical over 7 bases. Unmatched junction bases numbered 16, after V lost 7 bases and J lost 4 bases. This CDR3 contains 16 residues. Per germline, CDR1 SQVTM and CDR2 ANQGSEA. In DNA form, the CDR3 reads TGCAGCGATTGGGCTAGGGGGCGAGCGGTATACAATGAGCAGTTCTTC. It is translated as CSDWARGRAVYNEQFF.

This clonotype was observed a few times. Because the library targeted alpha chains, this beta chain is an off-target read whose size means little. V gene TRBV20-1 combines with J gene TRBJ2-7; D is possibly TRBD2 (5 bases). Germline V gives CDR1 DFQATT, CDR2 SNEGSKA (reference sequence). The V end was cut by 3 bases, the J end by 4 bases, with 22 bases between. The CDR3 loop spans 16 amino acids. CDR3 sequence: CSASLGSVRPIYEQYF. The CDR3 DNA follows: TGCAGTGCTAGCCTCGGTAGCGTTCGGCCTATTTACGAGCAGTACTTC.

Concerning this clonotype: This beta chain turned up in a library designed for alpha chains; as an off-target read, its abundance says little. In nucleotides, the CDR3 is TGCAGTGCTAGAGATCCAACTCAGCAAGAGACCCAGTACTTC. As protein: CSARDPTQQETQYF. The rearrangement uses TRBV20-1 and TRBJ2-5, with D unclear. Germline V gene lookup returns CDR1 DFQATT and CDR2 SNEGSKA (reference sequence). The CDR3 is made up of 14 amino acids. V was clipped by 0 bases and J by 2 bases, with 10 bases between them.

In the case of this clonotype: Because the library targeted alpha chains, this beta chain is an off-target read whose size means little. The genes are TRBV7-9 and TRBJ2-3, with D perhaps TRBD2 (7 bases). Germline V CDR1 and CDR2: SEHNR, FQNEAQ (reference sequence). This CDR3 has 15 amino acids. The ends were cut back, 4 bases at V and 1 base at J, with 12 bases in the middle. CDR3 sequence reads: CASSSRGGGTDTQYF. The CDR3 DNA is TGTGCCAGCAGCTCCAGAGGGGGGGGCACAGATACGCAGTATTTT.

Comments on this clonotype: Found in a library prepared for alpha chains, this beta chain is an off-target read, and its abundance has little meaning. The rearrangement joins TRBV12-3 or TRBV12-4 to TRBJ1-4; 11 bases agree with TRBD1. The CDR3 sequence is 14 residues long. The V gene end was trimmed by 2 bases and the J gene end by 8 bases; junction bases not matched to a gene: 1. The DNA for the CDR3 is TGTGCCAGCAGTTTACGGACAGGGGGCGAAAAACTGTTTTTT. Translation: CASSLRTGGEKLFF.

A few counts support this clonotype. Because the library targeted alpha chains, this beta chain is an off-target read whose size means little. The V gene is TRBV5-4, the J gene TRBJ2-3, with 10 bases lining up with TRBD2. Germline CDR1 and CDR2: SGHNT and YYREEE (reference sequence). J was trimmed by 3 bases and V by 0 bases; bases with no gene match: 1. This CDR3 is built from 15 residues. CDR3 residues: CASSLASGGTDTQYF. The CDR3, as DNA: TGTGCCAGCAGCTTGGCTAGCGGGGGAACAGATACGCAGTATTTT.

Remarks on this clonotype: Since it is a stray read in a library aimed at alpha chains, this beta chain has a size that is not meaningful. DNA of the CDR3: TGTGCCAGCAGTCCCGGGAAATCCGATCAGCCCCAGCATTTT. Protein product: CASSPGKSDQPQHF. The chain combines TRBV2 with TRBJ1-5, with D unclear. Germline CDR1 is SNHLY and CDR2 is FYNNEI. V lost 5 bases to trimming and J lost 5 bases, with 13 bases between them. The CDR3 runs to 14 residues.

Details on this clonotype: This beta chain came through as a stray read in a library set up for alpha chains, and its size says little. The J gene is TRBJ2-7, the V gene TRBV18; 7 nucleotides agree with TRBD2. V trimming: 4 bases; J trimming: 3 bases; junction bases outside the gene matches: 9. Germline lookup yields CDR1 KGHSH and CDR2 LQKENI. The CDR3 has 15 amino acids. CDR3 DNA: TGTGCCAGCTCACTCTCCGGGGGGAGGAACTACGAGCAGTACTTC. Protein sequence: CASSLSGGRNYEQYF.

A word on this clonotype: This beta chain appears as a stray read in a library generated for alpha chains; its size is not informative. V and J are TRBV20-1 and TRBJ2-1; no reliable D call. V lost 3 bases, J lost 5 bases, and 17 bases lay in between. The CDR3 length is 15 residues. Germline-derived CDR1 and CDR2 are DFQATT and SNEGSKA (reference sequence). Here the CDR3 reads CSASDAQSGNNEQFF. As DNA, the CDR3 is TGCAGTGCTAGTGATGCTCAGTCCGGAAACAATGAGCAGTTCTTC.

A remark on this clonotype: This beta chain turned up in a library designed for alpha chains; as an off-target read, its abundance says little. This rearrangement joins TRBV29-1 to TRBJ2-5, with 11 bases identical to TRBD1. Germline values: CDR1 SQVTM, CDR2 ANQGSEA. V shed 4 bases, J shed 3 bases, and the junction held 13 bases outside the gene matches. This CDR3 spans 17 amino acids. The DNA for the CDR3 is TGCAGCGTTGCCGGTCTTACACGGACAGGGGGCGAAGAGACCCAGTACTTC. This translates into CSVAGLTRTGGEETQYF.

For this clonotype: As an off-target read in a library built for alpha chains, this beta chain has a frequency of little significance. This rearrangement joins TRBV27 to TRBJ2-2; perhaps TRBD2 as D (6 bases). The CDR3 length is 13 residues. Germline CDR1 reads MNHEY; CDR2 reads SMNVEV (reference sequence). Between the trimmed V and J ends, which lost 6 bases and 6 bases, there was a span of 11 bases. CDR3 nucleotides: TGTGCCAGCAGCTTTGGGGGGTCCGGGGAGCTGTTTTTT. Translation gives CASSFGGSGELFF.

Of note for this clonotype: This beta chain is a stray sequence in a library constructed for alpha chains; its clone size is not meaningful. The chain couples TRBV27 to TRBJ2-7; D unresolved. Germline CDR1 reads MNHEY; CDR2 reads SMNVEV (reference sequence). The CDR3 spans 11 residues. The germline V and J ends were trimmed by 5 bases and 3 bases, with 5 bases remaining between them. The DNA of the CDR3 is TGTGCCAGCAGTGATTTCTACGAGCAGTACTTC. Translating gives CASSDFYEQYF.

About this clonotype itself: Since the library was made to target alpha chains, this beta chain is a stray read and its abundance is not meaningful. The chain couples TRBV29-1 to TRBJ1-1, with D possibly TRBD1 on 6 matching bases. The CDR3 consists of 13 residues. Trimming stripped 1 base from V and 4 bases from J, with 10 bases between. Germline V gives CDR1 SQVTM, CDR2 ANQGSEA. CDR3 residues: CSVEGQGPTEAFF. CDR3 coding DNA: TGCAGCGTTGAAGGCCAGGGGCCCACTGAAGCTTTCTTT.

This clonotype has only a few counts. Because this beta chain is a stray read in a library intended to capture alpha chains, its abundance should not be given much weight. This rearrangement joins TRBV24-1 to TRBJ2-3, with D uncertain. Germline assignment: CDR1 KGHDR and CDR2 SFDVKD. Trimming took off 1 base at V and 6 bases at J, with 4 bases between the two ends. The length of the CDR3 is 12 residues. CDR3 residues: CATSDLVDTQYF. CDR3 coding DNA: TGTGCCACCAGTGATTTAGTCGATACGCAGTATTTT.

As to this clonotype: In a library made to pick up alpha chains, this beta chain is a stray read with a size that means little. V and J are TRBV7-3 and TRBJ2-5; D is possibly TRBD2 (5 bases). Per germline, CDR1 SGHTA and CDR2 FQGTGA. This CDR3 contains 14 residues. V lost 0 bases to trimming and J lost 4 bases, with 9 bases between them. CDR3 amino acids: CASSLTGEGETQYF. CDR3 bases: TGTGCCAGCAGCTTAACCGGGGAAGGAGAGACCCAGTACTTC.

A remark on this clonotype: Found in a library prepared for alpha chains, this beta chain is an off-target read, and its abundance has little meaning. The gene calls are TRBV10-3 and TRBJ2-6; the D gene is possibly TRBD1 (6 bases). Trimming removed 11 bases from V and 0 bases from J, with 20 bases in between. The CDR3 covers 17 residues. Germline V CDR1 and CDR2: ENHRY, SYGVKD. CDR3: CAARGQGIHSGANVLTF. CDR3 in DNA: TGTGCCGCCCGGGGACAAGGGATTCACTCTGGGGCCAACGTCCTGACTTTC.

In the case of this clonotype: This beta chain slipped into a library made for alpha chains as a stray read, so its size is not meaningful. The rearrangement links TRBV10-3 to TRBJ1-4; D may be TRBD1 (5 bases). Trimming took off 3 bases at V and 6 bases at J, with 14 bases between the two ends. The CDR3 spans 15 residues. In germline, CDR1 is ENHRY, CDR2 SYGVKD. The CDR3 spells CAISDELGQHEKLFF. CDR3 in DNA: TGTGCCATCAGTGATGAGCTAGGACAACATGAAAAACTGTTTTTT.

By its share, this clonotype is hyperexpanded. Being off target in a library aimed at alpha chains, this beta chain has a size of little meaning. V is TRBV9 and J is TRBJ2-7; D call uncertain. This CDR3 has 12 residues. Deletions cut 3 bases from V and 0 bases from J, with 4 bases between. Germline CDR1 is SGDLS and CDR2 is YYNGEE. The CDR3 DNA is TGTGCCAGCAGCGCAAACTCCTACGAGCAGTACTTC. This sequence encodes CASSANSYEQYF.

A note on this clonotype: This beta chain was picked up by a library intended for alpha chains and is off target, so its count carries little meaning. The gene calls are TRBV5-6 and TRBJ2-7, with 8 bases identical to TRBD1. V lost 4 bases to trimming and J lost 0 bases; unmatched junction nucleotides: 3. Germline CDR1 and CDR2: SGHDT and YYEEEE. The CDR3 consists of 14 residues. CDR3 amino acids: CASSGQGYSYEQYF. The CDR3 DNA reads TGTGCCAGCAGCGGACAGGGTTACTCCTACGAGCAGTACTTC.

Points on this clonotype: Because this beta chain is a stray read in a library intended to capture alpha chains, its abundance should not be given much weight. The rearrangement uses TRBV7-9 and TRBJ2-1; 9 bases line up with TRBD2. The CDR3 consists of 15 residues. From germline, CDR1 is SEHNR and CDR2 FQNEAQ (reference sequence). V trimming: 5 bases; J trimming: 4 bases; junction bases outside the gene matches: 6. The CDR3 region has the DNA TGTGCCAGCAGCCCAGTACTAGCGGGTTACAATGAGCAGTTCTTC. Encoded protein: CASSPVLAGYNEQFF.

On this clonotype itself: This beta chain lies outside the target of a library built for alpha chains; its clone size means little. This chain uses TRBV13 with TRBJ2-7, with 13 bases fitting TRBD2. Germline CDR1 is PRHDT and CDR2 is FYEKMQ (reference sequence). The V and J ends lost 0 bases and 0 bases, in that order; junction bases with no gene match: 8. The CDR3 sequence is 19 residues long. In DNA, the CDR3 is TGTGCCAGCAGCTTAGGAACCGGGACTAGCGGGAAATTCTCCTACGAGCAGTACTTC. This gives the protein CASSLGTGTSGKFSYEQYF.

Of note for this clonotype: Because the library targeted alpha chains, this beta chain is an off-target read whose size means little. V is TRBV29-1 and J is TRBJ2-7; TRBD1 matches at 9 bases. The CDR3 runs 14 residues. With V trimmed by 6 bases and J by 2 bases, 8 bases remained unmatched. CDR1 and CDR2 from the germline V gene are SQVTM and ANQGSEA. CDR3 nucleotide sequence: TGCAGCGTGCTGGACAGGGGCTTCGCCTACGAGCAGTACTTC. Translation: CSVLDRGFAYEQYF.

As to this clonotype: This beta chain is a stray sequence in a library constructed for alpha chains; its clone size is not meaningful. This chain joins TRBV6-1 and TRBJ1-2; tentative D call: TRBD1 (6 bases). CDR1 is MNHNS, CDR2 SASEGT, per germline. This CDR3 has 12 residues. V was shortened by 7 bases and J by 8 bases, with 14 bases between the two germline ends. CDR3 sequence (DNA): TGTGCCAGCACCTTGGAGGGGGGAGGCTACACCTTC. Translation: CASTLEGGGYTF.

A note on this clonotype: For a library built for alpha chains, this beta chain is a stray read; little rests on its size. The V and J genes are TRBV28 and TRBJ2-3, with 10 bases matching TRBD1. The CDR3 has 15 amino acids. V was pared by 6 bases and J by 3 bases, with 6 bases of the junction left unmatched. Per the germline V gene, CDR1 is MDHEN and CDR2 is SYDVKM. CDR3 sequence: CASRMGQGLTDTQYF. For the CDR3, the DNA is TGTGCCAGCAGAATGGGACAGGGGTTGACAGATACGCAGTATTTT.

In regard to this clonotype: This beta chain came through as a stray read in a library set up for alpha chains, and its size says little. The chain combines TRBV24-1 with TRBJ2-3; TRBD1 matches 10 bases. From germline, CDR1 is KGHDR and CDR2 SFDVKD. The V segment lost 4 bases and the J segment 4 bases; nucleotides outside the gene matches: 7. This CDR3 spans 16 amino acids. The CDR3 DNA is TGTGCCACCAGTGACCAGGGGACAGGGGACCCAGATACGCAGTATTTT. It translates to CATSDQGTGDPDTQYF.

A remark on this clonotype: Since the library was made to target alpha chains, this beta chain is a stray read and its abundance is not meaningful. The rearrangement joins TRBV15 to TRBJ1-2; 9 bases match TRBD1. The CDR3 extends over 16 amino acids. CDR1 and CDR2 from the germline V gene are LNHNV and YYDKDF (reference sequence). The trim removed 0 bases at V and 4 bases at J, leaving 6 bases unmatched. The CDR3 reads CATSRDRDRDLYGYTF. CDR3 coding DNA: TGTGCCACCAGCAGAGATCGGGACAGGGACCTCTATGGCTACACCTTC.

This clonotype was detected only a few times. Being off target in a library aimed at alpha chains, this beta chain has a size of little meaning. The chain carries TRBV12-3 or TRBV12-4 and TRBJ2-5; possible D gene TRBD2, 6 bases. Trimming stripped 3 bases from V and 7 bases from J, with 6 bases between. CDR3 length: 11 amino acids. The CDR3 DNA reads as TGTGCCAGCAGTTTGGAGGGGACCCAGTACTTC. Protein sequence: CASSLEGTQYF.